This note documents a single T cell receptor (beta chain) sequence. Its antigen is currently unknown. This sample is drawn from a study of T cells after yellow fever vaccination. Synthesis of TCR cDNA relied on 5'RACE template switching, which attached a universal primer site and UMIs. MiXCR was run by TCRdb on the 5' RACE reads, yielding one entry per CDR3 protein. The table shows 450,000 to 650,000 distinct CDR3 sequences, with about 13% occurring only once. Findings of the study overall: Reappearance after the booster was seen for most primary-vaccination clones, at 95% to 96% CD4 and about 90% CD8. Abundant bulk-population clonotypes could contaminate the FACS-sorted repertoires. Weaker, the secondary response had a peak occurring faster, on day 5 versus 15.

This clonotype originated in a man between 25 and 39 years old who received the YFV17D yellow fever vaccine. This specimen was PBMCs, taken on the day of the yellow fever booster vaccination.

CDR3 sequence reads: CSARDLSGSTNEQFF. CDR3 DNA sequence: TGCAGTGCTAGAGATCTTAGCGGGAGTACGAATGAGCAGTTCTTC. The rearrangement links TRBV20-1 to TRBJ2-1, with 9 bases fitting TRBD2. Germline lookup yields CDR1 DFQATT and CDR2 SNEGSKA (reference sequence). Trimming cost V 0 bases and J 7 bases; bases outside gene matches: 7. CDR3 length: 15 residues.